These 27 T cell receptor beta chains originate from one sample sequenced in a study of response to subunit inactivated influenza vaccine. TCRdb used MiXCR to reprocess the RT-PCR reads, holding one entry per CDR3 protein. The sample records roughly 700,000 distinct CDR3 sequences, approximately 13% being singletons. Sample: PBMCs from blood, taken approximately 15 days before vaccination. Receptors originate from a man aged 50 to 60 who received an inactivated influenza vaccine.

The chain employs TRBV21-1 and TRBJ2-5. TRBV21-1 is deemed a pseudogene. The CDR3 runs to 15 residues. The chain's CDR3 is CASSKAHTAKETQYF. As DNA, the CDR3 is TGTGCCAGCAGCAAAGCGCATACAGCCAAAGAGACCCAGTACTTC.

The chain has TRBV29-1 and TRBJ2-4, with D maybe TRBD2 (5 bases). Trimming stripped 1 base from V and 9 bases from J, with 10 bases between. CDR1 is SQVTM, CDR2 ANQGSEA, per germline. The CDR3 has 12 residues. DNA for the CDR3: TGCAGCGTTGAAGTTCTAGAGGGCATTCAGTACTTC. Amino acid sequence: CSVEVLEGIQYF.

There are a few counts of this clonotype. The chain employs TRBV3-1 and TRBJ2-1; 11 bases line up with TRBD2. CDR1 is LGHDT, CDR2 YNNKEL, per germline (reference sequence). The V gene end was trimmed by 1 base and the J gene end by 6 bases; junction bases not matched to a gene: 2. The CDR3 has 15 residues. In DNA form, the CDR3 reads TGTGCCAGCAGCCAAGGACTAGCGGGGATCAATGAGCAGTTCTTC. Translation gives CASSQGLAGINEQFF.

The J gene is TRBJ2-2, the V gene TRBV10-3; D perhaps matches TRBD2 (6 bases). With 5 bases removed from V and 5 bases from J, the gap between germline ends came to 9 bases. The germline CDR1 and CDR2 sequences are ENHRY and SYGVKD. The length of the CDR3 is 13 residues. The CDR3 sequence: CAISRGRTGELFF. CDR3 nucleotide sequence: TGTGCCATCAGTCGGGGGAGGACCGGGGAGCTGTTTTTT.

Only a few counts were recorded for this clonotype. V usage is TRBV7-9 and J usage is TRBJ2-3; 7 bases align to TRBD1. The germline V gene encodes CDR1 SEHNR and CDR2 FQNEAQ (reference sequence). J was trimmed by 0 bases and V by 4 bases; bases with no gene match: 10. The CDR3 runs to 17 residues. The CDR3 reads CASSSSPDRVSTDTQYF. CDR3 nucleotide sequence: TGTGCCAGCAGCTCAAGTCCAGACAGGGTCAGCACAGATACGCAGTATTTT.

There are many counts of this clonotype. V usage is TRBV28 and J usage is TRBJ2-2; D unresolved. V lost 2 bases to trimming and J lost 2 bases, with 6 bases between them. The CDR3 extends over 14 amino acids. Germline CDR1 reads MDHEN; CDR2 reads SYDVKM. CDR3 in DNA: TGTGCCAGCAGTTTAAGCTTCAACACCGGGGAGCTGTTTTTT. Protein sequence: CASSLSFNTGELFF.

This clonotype appeared a few times. The chain has TRBV6-2 or TRBV6-3 and TRBJ2-1; D unclear. Germline assignment: CDR1 MNHEY and CDR2 SVGEGT. V was trimmed by 5 bases and J by 9 bases, leaving 8 bases between them. CDR3 length: 11 amino acids. This CDR3 reads CASSRTFEQFF. The CDR3 nucleotides read TGTGCCAGCAGTCGTACTTTTGAGCAGTTCTTC.

The chain is built from TRBV29-1 and TRBJ2-1; 8 positions match TRBD1. With 3 bases clipped from V and 15 bases from J, the junction kept 4 bases outside the gene matches. Looked up from germline, CDR1 is SQVTM and CDR2 is ANQGSEA. The CDR3 is made up of 10 amino acids. CDR3 in DNA: TGCAGCGTTGAGACAGGGGTATGGTTCTTC. This gives the protein CSVETGVWFF.

This clonotype has more than one count but fewer than ten. The chain employs TRBV5-1 and TRBJ1-2; D not resolved. Trimming left V 0 bases short and J 4 bases short, with 16 bases between. CDR3 length: 16 residues. Germline V CDR1 and CDR2: SGHRS, YFSETQ. The DNA for the CDR3 is TGCGCCAGCAGCTTGGGGGATCTATTGGACGGCTATGGCTACACCTTC. This codes for CASSLGDLLDGYGYTF.

Comments on this clonotype: One end of the junction fails to match germline, which may point to a read error. The chain recombines TRBV28 with TRBJ2-2, with D tentatively TRBD2 (6 bases). Germline-derived CDR1 and CDR2 are MDHEN and SYDVKM. The CDR3 consists of 14 residues. The CDR3 here is CASSPPGTPGGLFF. DNA of the CDR3: TGTGCCAGCAGCCCACCCGGGACCCCCGGGGGGCTGTTTTTT.

This clonotype was picked up many times. The J gene is TRBJ2-7, the V gene TRBV7-9; D may be TRBD1 (5 bases). CDR3 length equals 13 residues. Per the germline V gene, CDR1 is SEHNR and CDR2 is FQNEAQ (reference sequence). The V and J ends lost 1 base and 5 bases respectively, with 9 bases between them. The CDR3 here is CASSLEQGNEQYF. CDR3 bases: TGTGCCAGCAGCTTAGAGCAGGGCAACGAGCAGTACTTC. The entire variable domain, with the rest obtained from reference TRBV7-9 and TRBJ2-7, is as follows: DTGVSQNPRHKITKRGQNVTFRCDPISEHNRLYWYRQTLGQGPEFLTYFQNEAQLEKSRLLSDRFSAERPKGSFSTLEIQRTEQGDSAMYLCASSLEQGNEQYFGPGTRLTVT.

A few counts support this clonotype. The chain's CDR3 is CASSYPGIAGNVVQYF. The DNA for the CDR3 is TGTGCCAGCAGTTACCCCGGTATAGCGGGGAATGTTGTCCAGTACTTC. This chain joins TRBV6-5 and TRBJ2-5, with 8 bases that match TRBD2. Germline CDR1 and CDR2: MNHEY and SVGAGI. CDR3 length equals 16 residues. Trimming removed 2 bases from V and 10 bases from J; junction bases left unmatched: 15.

This clonotype has only a few counts. This rearrangement joins TRBV4-1 to TRBJ1-5, with a weak D call TRBD1 (6 bases). The length of the CDR3 is 15 residues. Germline lookup yields CDR1 MGHRA and CDR2 YSYEKL. Trimming pared 0 bases from V and 5 bases from J, leaving 11 bases between. The CDR3 DNA is TGCGCCAGCAGCCAAGATTTCCGGACAGATCAGCCCCAGCATTTT. The encoded protein is CASSQDFRTDQPQHF.

In this sample, this clonotype turned up a few times. The chain recombines TRBV2 with TRBJ1-1; D unclear. Germline-derived CDR1 and CDR2 are SNHLY and FYNNEI. The CDR3 is made up of 13 amino acids. V lost 10 bases and J 0 bases, leaving 12 bases between the germline ends. The CDR3 sequence: CATKLTVNTEAFF. The CDR3 nucleotides read TGTGCCACCAAACTTACGGTGAACACTGAAGCTTTCTTT.

This clonotype has just a few counts. V usage is TRBV19 and J usage is TRBJ1-1; D not resolved. V lost 4 bases to trimming and J lost 4 bases, with 16 bases between them. Germline values: CDR1 LNHDA, CDR2 SQIVND (reference sequence). The length of the CDR3 is 15 residues. The CDR3 is CASSTLGVGSTEAFF. The CDR3 DNA sequence: TGTGCCAGTAGTACCCTCGGGGTGGGGAGCACTGAAGCTTTCTTT. Full variable domain (rest looked up from reference TRBV19 and TRBJ1-1): DGGITQSPKYLFRKEGQNVTLSCEQNLNHDAMYWYRQDPGQGLRLIYYSQIVNDFQKGDIAEGYSVSREKKESFPLTVTSAQKNPTAFYLCASSTLGVGSTEAFFGQGTRLTVV.

This clonotype was counted a few times. The CDR3 sequence: CASSLRWLAGAYEQYF. CDR3 DNA sequence: TGTGCCAGCAGCTTAAGGTGGCTCGCGGGAGCCTACGAGCAGTACTTC. The chain has TRBV7-2 and TRBJ2-7; TRBD2 aligns across 7 bases. The J segment lost 2 bases and the V segment lost 2 bases, leaving 9 bases of the junction unmatched. This CDR3 has 16 amino acids. Germline V gene lookup returns CDR1 SGHTA and CDR2 FQGNSA.

This clonotype appeared a few times. CDR3 nucleotide sequence: TGTGCCAGCAGCCCAACGGGACCGATAACCGGGGAGCTGTTTTTT. Translation: CASSPTGPITGELFF. The chain couples TRBV12-3 or TRBV12-4 to TRBJ2-2; D may be TRBD1 or TRBD2 (5 bases each). This CDR3 is built from 15 residues. V lost 6 bases to trimming and J lost 5 bases, with 16 bases between them.

The V call is TRBV9, the J call TRBJ2-3; 9 bases align to TRBD1. The germline V gene encodes CDR1 SGDLS and CDR2 YYNGEE. This CDR3 region has 16 residues. The junction had 4 bases not matched to a gene; V was cut back by 0 bases and J by 2 bases. The CDR3, as DNA: TGTGCCAGCAGCGTAGAGACAGGGGGTCACACAGATACGCAGTATTTT. This gives the protein CASSVETGGHTDTQYF.

This sequence joins TRBV18 and TRBJ2-3, with 12 bases matching TRBD2. Germline V CDR1 and CDR2: KGHSH, LQKENI. The CDR3 has 16 residues. J gave up 2 bases and V 4 bases, and 4 bases lay outside the gene matches. The CDR3 spells CASSRRTSGDTDTQYF. The CDR3 DNA follows: TGTGCCAGCTCACGCCGGACTAGCGGGGACACAGATACGCAGTATTTT. Variable domain in full (rest from reference TRBV18 and TRBJ2-3): NAGVMQNPRHLVRRRGQEARLRCSPMKGHSHVYWYRQLPEEGLKFMVYLQKENIIDESGMPKERFSAEFPKEGPSILRIQQVVRGDSAAYFCASSRRTSGDTDTQYFGPGTRLTVL.

This clonotype appeared many times. This chain uses TRBV6-1 with TRBJ1-1; D is unclear. Trimming removed 6 bases from V and 1 base from J, with 9 bases in between. CDR1 and CDR2 (germline): MNHNS, SASEGT. The CDR3 is 13 residues long. CDR3 in amino acids: CASRRTQNTEAFF. CDR3 bases: TGTGCCAGCAGGAGAACACAGAACACTGAAGCTTTCTTT.

This clonotype has only a few counts. The CDR3, as DNA: TGTGCCAGCAGTTGGTTGCGACTCTCCTACGAGCAGTACTTC. This translates into CASSWLRLSYEQYF. This chain connects TRBV6-2 or TRBV6-3 to TRBJ2-7; D is ambiguous. From germline, CDR1 is MNHEY and CDR2 SVGEGT. The CDR3 contains 14 residues. Trimming stripped 4 bases from V and 0 bases from J, with 10 bases between.

This clonotype appeared many times. The chain employs TRBV6-5 and TRBJ2-7, with unresolved D. The V gene's germline CDR1 is MNHEY and CDR2 SVGAGI. The CDR3 is 16 residues long. Trimming took off 2 bases at V and 4 bases at J, with 18 bases between the two ends. This CDR3 is CASSYGSVSGRYEQYF. CDR3 DNA: TGTGCCAGCAGTTACGGATCTGTCTCAGGCCGGTACGAGCAGTACTTC.

This clonotype was observed a few times. The V call is TRBV6-2 or TRBV6-3, the J call TRBJ1-2, with D unclear. V was trimmed by 0 bases and J by 4 bases, leaving 15 bases between them. Per the germline V gene, CDR1 is MNHEY and CDR2 is SVGEGT. CDR3 length: 16 residues. This CDR3 reads CASSYSRAGQRYGYTF. The CDR3 region has the DNA TGTGCCAGCAGTTACTCGAGGGCCGGGCAGCGCTATGGCTACACCTTC.

This clonotype came up a few times. V is TRBV7-2 and J is TRBJ1-1, with D perhaps matching TRBD1 (5 bases). Germline CDR1 and CDR2: SGHTA and FQGNSA. This CDR3 is built from 14 residues. V was trimmed by 8 bases and J by 3 bases, leaving 16 bases between them. The CDR3 loop reads CASWGGVRYTEAFF. In DNA, the CDR3 is TGTGCCAGCTGGGGGGGGGTCCGGTACACTGAAGCTTTCTTT.

The rearrangement links TRBV10-3 to TRBJ1-1, with 7 bases matching TRBD1. V shed 3 bases and J 3 bases; nucleotides not matched to a gene: 19. CDR3 size: 19 residues. In germline, CDR1 is ENHRY, CDR2 SYGVKD. The DNA for the CDR3 is TGTGCCATCAGTGATTCGGGGACAGAGATAACTCTAGGGGACACTGAAGCTTTCTTT. Its translation is CAISDSGTEITLGDTEAFF.

This clonotype was seen a handful of times. The chain couples TRBV29-1 to TRBJ2-3; TRBD1 matches at 7 bases. This CDR3 has 15 residues. Germline V gene lookup returns CDR1 SQVTM and CDR2 ANQGSEA. V lost 5 bases and J lost 1; bases outside the gene matches: 9. Here the CDR3 reads CSVTSYRGRTDTQYF. Written as DNA, the CDR3 is TGCAGCGTTACCTCTTACAGGGGACGCACAGATACGCAGTATTTT.

The J gene is TRBJ2-3, the V gene TRBV18; 10 bases fit TRBD2. V shed 1 base and J 0 bases; nucleotides not matched to a gene: 4. The CDR3 contains 17 residues. Per germline, CDR1 KGHSH and CDR2 LQKENI. In nucleotides, the CDR3 is TGTGCCAGCTCACCACTGAGAGCGGGGGGGAGCACAGATACGCAGTATTTT. It is translated as CASSPLRAGGSTDTQYF. Full variable domain (remainder filled in from reference TRBV18 and TRBJ2-3): NAGVMQNPRHLVRRRGQEARLRCSPMKGHSHVYWYRQLPEEGLKFMVYLQKENIIDESGMPKERFSAEFPKEGPSILRIQQVVRGDSAAYFCASSPLRAGGSTDTQYFGPGTRLTVL.